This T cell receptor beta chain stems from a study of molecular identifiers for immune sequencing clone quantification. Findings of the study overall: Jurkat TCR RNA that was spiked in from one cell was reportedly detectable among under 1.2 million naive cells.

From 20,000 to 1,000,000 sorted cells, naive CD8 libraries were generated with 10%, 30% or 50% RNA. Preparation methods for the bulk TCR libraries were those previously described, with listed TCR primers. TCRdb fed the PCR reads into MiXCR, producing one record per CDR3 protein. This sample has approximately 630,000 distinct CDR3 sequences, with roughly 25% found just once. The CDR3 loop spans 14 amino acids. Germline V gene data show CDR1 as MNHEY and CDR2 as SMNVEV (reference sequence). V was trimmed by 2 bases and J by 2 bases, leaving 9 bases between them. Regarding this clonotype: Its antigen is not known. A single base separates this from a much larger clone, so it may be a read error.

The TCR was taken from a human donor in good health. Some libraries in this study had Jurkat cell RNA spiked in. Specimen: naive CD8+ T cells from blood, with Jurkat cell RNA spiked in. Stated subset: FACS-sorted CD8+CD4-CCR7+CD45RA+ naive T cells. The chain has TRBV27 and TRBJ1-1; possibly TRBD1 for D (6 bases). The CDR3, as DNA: TGTGCCAGCAGTTTAAGGGGGATCAACACTGAAGCTTTCTTT. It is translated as CASSLRGINTEAFF.